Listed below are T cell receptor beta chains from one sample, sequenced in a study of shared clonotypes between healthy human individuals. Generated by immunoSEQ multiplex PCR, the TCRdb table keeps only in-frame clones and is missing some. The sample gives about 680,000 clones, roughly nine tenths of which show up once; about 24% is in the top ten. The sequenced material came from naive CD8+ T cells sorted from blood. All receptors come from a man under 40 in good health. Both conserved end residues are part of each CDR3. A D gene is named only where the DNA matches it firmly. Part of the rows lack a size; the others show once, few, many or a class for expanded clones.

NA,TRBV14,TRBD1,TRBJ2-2,CASSHLPTGGPGELFF,TGTGCCAGCAGCCACCTACCGACAGGGGGCCCTGGGGAGCTGTTTTTT
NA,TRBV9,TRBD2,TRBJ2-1,CASSTQKTSGLYNEQFF,TGTGCCAGCAGCACCCAAAAGACTAGCGGGCTATACAATGAGCAGTTCTTC
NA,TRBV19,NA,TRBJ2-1,CATGPTNEQFF,TGTGCCACGGGACCCACAAATGAGCAGTTCTTC
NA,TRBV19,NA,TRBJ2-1,CASSIGATSSYNEQFF,TGTGCCAGTAGTATTGGGGCAACCAGCTCCTACAATGAGCAGTTCTTC
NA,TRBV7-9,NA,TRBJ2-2,CASSPLEGSNTGELFF,TGTGCCAGCAGCCCCCTGGAGGGATCGAACACCGGGGAGCTGTTTTTT
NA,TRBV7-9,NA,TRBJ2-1,CASSFGTESYNEQFF,TGTGCCAGCAGCTTCGGGACCGAGTCCTACAATGAGCAGTTCTTC
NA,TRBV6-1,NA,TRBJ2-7,CASSERSVSYEQYF,TGTGCCAGCAGTGAGCGGTCTGTCTCCTACGAGCAGTACTTC
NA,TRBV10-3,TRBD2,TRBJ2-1,CAISVYGREGSYNEQFF,TGTGCCATCAGTGTTTACGGGAGGGAGGGTTCCTACAATGAGCAGTTCTTC
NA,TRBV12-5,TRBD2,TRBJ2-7,CASAPRAGVHEQYF,TGTGCTAGTGCCCCCAGAGCGGGAGTCCACGAGCAGTACTTC
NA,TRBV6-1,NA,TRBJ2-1,CASTWDLLINEQFF,TGTGCCAGCACCTGGGACCTATTAATCAATGAGCAGTTCTTC
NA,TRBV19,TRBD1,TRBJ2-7,CASSPMDRGNSYEQYF,TGTGCCAGTAGTCCCATGGACAGGGGCAACTCCTACGAGCAGTACTTC
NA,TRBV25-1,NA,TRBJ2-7,CASSDSDSLYEQYF,TGTGCCAGCAGTGACTCAGACAGTCTCTACGAGCAGTACTTC
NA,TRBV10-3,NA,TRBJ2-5,CAISEFRGLKETQYF,TGTGCCATCAGTGAGTTCAGGGGACTGAAAGAGACCCAGTACTTC
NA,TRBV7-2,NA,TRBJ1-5,CASSLGGWQPQHF,TGTGCCAGCAGCTTGGGGGGCTGGCAGCCCCAGCATTTT
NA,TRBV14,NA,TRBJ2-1,CASSQVQGLQGYNEQFF,TGTGCCAGCAGCCAAGTCCAGGGGCTACAGGGTTACAATGAGCAGTTCTTC
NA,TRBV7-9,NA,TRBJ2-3,CASTPRGYTDTQYF,TGTGCCAGCACCCCACGGGGGTACACAGATACGCAGTATTTT
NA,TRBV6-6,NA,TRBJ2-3,CASSPLVSKDTQYF,TGTGCCAGCAGCCCGCTGGTTAGCAAAGATACGCAGTATTTT
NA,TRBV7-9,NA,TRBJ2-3,CASSSPGTPRGMYTQYF,TGTGCCAGCAGCTCGCCCGGGACTCCGCGCGGGATGTATACGCAGTATTTT
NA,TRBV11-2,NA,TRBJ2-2,CASSLVWGANTGELFF,TGTGCCAGCAGCTTAGTCTGGGGGGCAAACACCGGGGAGCTGTTTTTT
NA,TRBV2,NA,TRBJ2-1,CASMRGVTSSYNEQFF,TGTGCCAGCATGAGGGGGGTGACCAGCTCCTACAATGAGCAGTTCTTC
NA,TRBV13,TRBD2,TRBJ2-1,CASSKIGTSGPGSPYNEQFF,TGTGCCAGCAGCAAAATCGGGACTAGCGGTCCGGGGTCTCCTTACAATGAGCAGTTCTTC
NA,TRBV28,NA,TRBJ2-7,CASSYLVGGHSYEQYF,TGTGCCAGCAGCTACCTCGTCGGCGGGCACTCCTACGAGCAGTACTTC
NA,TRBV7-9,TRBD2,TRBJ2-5,CASTYKREDEGQVETQYF,TGTGCCAGCACCTACAAGCGGGAGGACGAAGGTCAGGTCGAGACCCAGTACTTC
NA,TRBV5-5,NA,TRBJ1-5,CASSLQGRVGNQPQHF,TGTGCCAGCAGCTTGCAAGGGAGGGTGGGCAATCAGCCCCAGCATTTT
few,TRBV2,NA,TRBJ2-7,CASSGGHPRNYEQYF,TGTGCCAGCAGTGGCGGACATCCGAGAAACTACGAGCAGTACTTC
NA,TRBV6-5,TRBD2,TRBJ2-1,CASSSSLGGGEQFF,TGTGCCAGCAGTTCGTCGCTGGGGGGGGGTGAGCAGTTCTTC
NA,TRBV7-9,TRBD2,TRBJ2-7,CASSLEGRLASYEQYF,TGTGCCAGCAGCTTAGAGGGGAGACTAGCCTCCTACGAGCAGTACTTC
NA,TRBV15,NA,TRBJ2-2,CATSRDETGYSNTGELFF,TGTGCCACCAGCAGAGATGAGACGGGCTATTCGAACACCGGGGAGCTGTTTTTT
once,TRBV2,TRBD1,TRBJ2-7,CASSKGTGGNEQYF,TGTGCCAGCAGTAAAGGGACAGGGGGCAACGAGCAGTACTTC
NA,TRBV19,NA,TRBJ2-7,CASSIDTTPGLEQYF,TGTGCCAGTAGTATTGACACTACACCCGGGCTCGAGCAGTACTTC
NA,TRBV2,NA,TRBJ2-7,CASSEPSIQMDEQYF,TGTGCCAGCAGTGAACCCTCGATCCAGATGGACGAGCAGTACTTC
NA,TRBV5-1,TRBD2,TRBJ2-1,CASSYQSSGRPLNWYNEQFF,TGCGCCAGCAGCTACCAGTCTAGCGGGAGACCGCTTAATTGGTACAATGAGCAGTTCTTC
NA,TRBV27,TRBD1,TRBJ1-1,CASSLFGRGTEAFF,TGTGCCAGCAGTTTATTTGGCAGGGGGACTGAAGCTTTCTTT
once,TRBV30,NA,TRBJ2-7,CAWSVGTGYEQYF,TGTGCCTGGAGTGTAGGGACGGGGTACGAGCAGTACTTC
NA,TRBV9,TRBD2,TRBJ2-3,CASSATSETDTQYF,TGTGCCAGCAGCGCAACTAGCGAAACAGATACGCAGTATTTT
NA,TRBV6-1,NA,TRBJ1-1,CASSGVTGMNTEAFF,TGTGCCAGCAGTGGAGTGACAGGCATGAACACTGAAGCTTTCTTT
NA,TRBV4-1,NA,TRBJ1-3,CASSLGGELGNTIYF,TGCGCCAGCAGCCTAGGGGGGGAGTTGGGAAACACCATATATTTT
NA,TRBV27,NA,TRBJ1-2,CASSLARQSYGYTF,TGTGCCAGCAGTTTGGCCCGCCAATCCTATGGCTACACCTTC
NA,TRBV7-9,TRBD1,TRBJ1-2,CASSFSFTGTGDGYTF,TGTGCCAGCAGCTTTAGTTTCACCGGGACAGGGGATGGCTACACCTTC
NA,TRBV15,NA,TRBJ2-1,CATSSSLSVGTGLNEQFF,TGTGCCACCAGCAGCTCCTTAAGTGTAGGTACGGGTTTGAATGAGCAGTTCTTC
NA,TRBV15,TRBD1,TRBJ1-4,CATSRFTGGEKLFF,TGTGCCACCAGCAGATTCACAGGGGGGGAAAAACTGTTTTTT